This T cell receptor beta chain was recorded in a study of vaccination effects on CD4 cells after COVID-19. Using immunoSEQ multiplex PCR, the repertoire was profiled, and TCRdb retains in-frame clones only, with some absent. The sample contains roughly 34,000 clones, around three quarters of which appear only once. Cells that had been cultured for approximately ten days were the source of isolated CD4+ T cells. The germline CDR1 and CDR2 sequences are SGHRS and YFSETQ. The ends lost 1 base at V and 2 bases at J; junction bases unmatched: 6. The CDR3 has 16 amino acids. To note about this clone: Antigen: not known.

Sample: CD4+ T cells from PBMCs cultured without peptide, taken before COVID-19 vaccination. This TCR came from a human donor who received a COVID-19 vaccine. This rearrangement joins TRBV5-1 to TRBJ2-1; 7 nucleotides agree with TRBD2. The CDR3 region is CASSLNPGGTYNEQFF. The CDR3 coding sequence is TGCGCCAGCAGCTTGAATCCGGGGGGTACCTACAATGAGCAGTTCTTC.